The rows below give T cell receptor beta chains drawn from one sample of a study of blood T cell repertoires in COVID-19. Some clones are missing from TCRdb's copy, which holds only in-frame ones; the method was immunoSEQ multiplex PCR. Seen here are 110,000 to 150,000 clones, about nine tenths observed once, and the top ten hold around 4.2%. Sequencing was done on a sample of PBMCs or T cells enriched from blood (not recorded which). These receptors all stem from a man aged 45-65 years who had recovered from COVID-19. CDR3s include the opening cysteine and the closing phenylalanine or tryptophan. D genes are given only for firm matches. Some rows have no size entry. The others give once, few or many, or a class for an expanded clone.

J gene	V gene	clone size	D gene	CDR3 DNA	CDR3 protein
TRBJ1-5	TRBV19	few	.	TGTGCCAGTAACGCAGTTAGCAATCAGCCCCAGCATTTT	CASNAVSNQPQHF
TRBJ1-3	TRBV6-5	.	.	TGTGCCAGCAAGGACACATTCTCTGGAAACACCATATATTTT	CASKDTFSGNTIYF
TRBJ2-3	TRBV7-2	.	TRBD1	TGTGCCAGCGCGACCAGGGGGACGACTAGCACAGATACGCAGTATTTT	CASATRGTTSTDTQYF
TRBJ2-1	TRBV5-1	once	TRBD1	TGCGCCAGCAGGGAACAGGGGGAGCAGTTCTTC	CASREQGEQFF
TRBJ1-5	TRBV10-2	.	.	TGCGCCAGCAGTGACAGGGCGAGCAATCAGCCCCAGCATTTT	CASSDRASNQPQHF
TRBJ1-6	TRBV4-3	.	TRBD1	TGCGCCAGCAGCCCCTACAGGGGCATTGCTTCACCCCTCCACTTT	CASSPYRGIASPLHF
TRBJ2-5	TRBV6-5	.	.	TGTGCCAGCAGTTCTCTAAGCTCTCAAGAGACCCAGTACTTC	CASSSLSSQETQYF
TRBJ2-3	TRBV15	.	TRBD1	TGTGCCACCAGCAGATCAAGGACAGGGAGCACAGATACGCAGTATTTT	CATSRSRTGSTDTQYF
TRBJ2-2	TRBV7-3	.	TRBD1	TGTGCCAGCAGTCTCAGGGGGCGGAACACCGGGGAGCTGTTTTTT	CASSLRGRNTGELFF
TRBJ1-5	TRBV28	once	.	TGTGCCAGCAGTTACAAGGGAGGCAATCAGCCCCAGCATTTT	CASSYKGGNQPQHF
TRBJ1-2	TRBV27	.	TRBD1	TGTGCCACTTCTCGACAGGGACAGGATGGCTACACCTTC	CATSRQGQDGYTF
TRBJ1-1	TRBV2	.	TRBD1	TGTGCCAGCAGGTACTTTGGACAGGGGCCTGAAGCTTTCTTT	CASRYFGQGPEAFF
TRBJ2-7	TRBV5-6	once	TRBD2	TGTGCCAGCAGCTTTTACGGGAGGGACTACGAGCAGTACTTC	CASSFYGRDYEQYF
TRBJ1-4	TRBV18	.	TRBD1	TGTGCCAGCTCAGGGACAGATAATGAAAAACTGTTTTTT	CASSGTDNEKLFF
TRBJ1-2	TRBV4-1	.	TRBD1	TGCGCCAGCAGCCAAGGAAGGGGAGGACAGGATTACTATGGCTACACCTTC	CASSQGRGGQDYYGYTF
TRBJ2-5	TRBV28	.	.	TGTGCCAGCTCGCGGGCGAACCAAGAGACCCAGTACTTC	CASSRANQETQYF
TRBJ1-5	TRBV28	.	.	TGTGCCAGCAGTTCCCCCCCGTCGGGGAATGTTAATCAGCCCCAGCATTTT	CASSSPPSGNVNQPQHF
TRBJ2-1	TRBV18	.	TRBD2	TGTGCCAGCTCACCCTCCGGGACTAGCGGGAACTACAATGAGCAGTTCTTC	CASSPSGTSGNYNEQFF
TRBJ2-1	TRBV4-1	.	TRBD2	TGCGCCAGCAGCCTGACCGGGACTATGTACAATGAGCAGTTCTTC	CASSLTGTMYNEQFF
TRBJ2-2	TRBV24-1	.	TRBD1	TGTGCCACCAGTGAATGGACAGGGGGCAGGACCGGGGAGCTGTTTTTT	CATSEWTGGRTGELFF
TRBJ2-2	TRBV4-3	.	.	TGCGCCAGCAGCCAAGATATCTCTGCCTTAGCGTCCGGGGAGCTGTTTTTT	CASSQDISALASGELFF
TRBJ1-4	TRBV5-4	.	.	TGTGCCAGCAGGAACAGGGAAACTAATGAAAAACTGTTTTTT	CASRNRETNEKLFF
TRBJ2-5	TRBV3-1/TRBV3-2	.	TRBD1	TGTGCCAGCAGCCCGTCCCCGACAGGGGCCGAGACCCAGTACTTC	CASSPSPTGAETQYF
TRBJ1-2	TRBV29-1	.	TRBD1	TGCAGCGTTGAAGATGAGGGTCGGGCAGGGGGAGCGGTGTATGGCTACACCTTC	CSVEDEGRAGGAVYGYTF
TRBJ2-5	TRBV7-6	.	.	TGTGCCAGCAGGGATACAGGGGAGACCCAGTACTTC	CASRDTGETQYF
TRBJ1-5	TRBV4-3	.	.	TGCGCCAGCAGCCAATCAGTGATTACAAATCAGCCCCAGCATTTT	CASSQSVITNQPQHF
TRBJ1-4	TRBV6-6	few	.	TGTGCCAGCAGTCAACCCTCCGACGGGAGGGGAGAAGGGAATGAAAAACTGTTTTTT	CASSQPSDGRGEGNEKLFF
TRBJ1-4	TRBV14	.	TRBD1	TGTGCCAGCAGCCAAACCTACAGGGGTTCCAGTGAAAAACTGTTTTTT	CASSQTYRGSSEKLFF
TRBJ1-6	TRBV30	.	.	TGTGCCTCAGGTCGTGACAGTTTTTCACCCCTCCACTTT	CASGRDSFSPLHF
TRBJ2-7	TRBV6-9	.	TRBD1	TGTGCCAGCAGCCGACCAAGATCTGACAGGGGAGGTTCCGAGCAGTACTTC	CASSRPRSDRGGSEQYF
TRBJ1-5	TRBV11-2	.	.	TGTGCCAGCAGCCTCGACAGAGTCAATCAGCCCCAGCATTTT	CASSLDRVNQPQHF
TRBJ1-3	TRBV25-1	.	.	TGTGCCAGCAGTGATGAGCGACAGGACCCCTCTGGAAACACCATATATTTT	CASSDERQDPSGNTIYF
TRBJ2-3	TRBV5-3	.	TRBD1	TGTGCCAGAAGCTTGCGGGACAGGGGTAACACAGATACGCAGTATTTT	CARSLRDRGNTDTQYF
TRBJ2-7	TRBV18	.	TRBD2	TGTGCCAGCTCCCCCAGGGAGGGCTCCTACGAGCAGTACTTC	CASSPREGSYEQYF
TRBJ2-7	TRBV7-6	.	.	TGTGCCAGCAGACCTACTAGTTCGGGCGAGCAGTACTTC	CASRPTSSGEQYF
TRBJ1-1	TRBV5-7	once	.	TGTGCCAGCAGCTCCCTCGCCGGGACAGAAGCTTTCTTT	CASSSLAGTEAFF
TRBJ2-3	TRBV5-1	.	.	TGCGCCAGCAGCCTTGACAGCGATACGCAGTATTTT	CASSLDSDTQYF
TRBJ1-2	TRBV4-1	.	.	TGCGCCAGCAGCCAAGATACGGCAGGGCGTTGGAACTATGGCTACACCTTC	CASSQDTAGRWNYGYTF
TRBJ2-5	TRBV19	.	TRBD2	TGTGCCAGTAGTCTAGCGGGGGGTCCGGTAAAAGAGACCCAGTACTTC	CASSLAGGPVKETQYF
TRBJ2-2	TRBV29-1	.	.	TGCAGCGCCCTAACCGGGGAGCTGTTTTTT	CSALTGELFF
TRBJ1-5	TRBV19	.	.	TGTGCCAGTAGTATATTCCGAGGGAATCAGCCCCAGCATTTT	CASSIFRGNQPQHF
TRBJ2-3	TRBV13	.	TRBD2	TGTGCCAGCAGCTTGGGACTAGCGGGAGCCCGCACAGATACGCAGTATTTT	CASSLGLAGARTDTQYF
TRBJ1-4	TRBV5-8	.	.	TGTGCCAGCAGCTTGGCCAGGCTTGAAAAACTGTTTTTT	CASSLARLEKLFF
TRBJ2-2	TRBV7-9	.	TRBD2	TGTGCCAGCAGCCCCCGGACTAGCGGGATGAACCGCGGCGGGGAGCTGTTTTTT	CASSPRTSGMNRGGELFF
TRBJ2-5	TRBV6-2/TRBV6-3	.	TRBD1	TGTGCCAGCAGTTATAGACAGGGGAAAGAGACCCAGTACTTC	CASSYRQGKETQYF
TRBJ1-5	TRBV15	.	.	TGTGCCACCGCTGGTCGCGGCAATCAGCCCCAGCATTTT	CATAGRGNQPQHF
TRBJ2-5	TRBV5-1	.	TRBD1	TGCGCCAGCAGCCTACAACCTCGACAGGGCGAAGAGACCCAGTACTTC	CASSLQPRQGEETQYF
TRBJ2-1	TRBV19	.	.	TGTGCCAGTAGTATTAGTGGGAGCTCCTACAATGAGCAGTTCTTC	CASSISGSSYNEQFF
TRBJ1-5	TRBV15	.	.	TGTGCCACCAGCAGTCTACGTCCACAGGGAGCGCCCCAGCATTTT	CATSSLRPQGAPQHF